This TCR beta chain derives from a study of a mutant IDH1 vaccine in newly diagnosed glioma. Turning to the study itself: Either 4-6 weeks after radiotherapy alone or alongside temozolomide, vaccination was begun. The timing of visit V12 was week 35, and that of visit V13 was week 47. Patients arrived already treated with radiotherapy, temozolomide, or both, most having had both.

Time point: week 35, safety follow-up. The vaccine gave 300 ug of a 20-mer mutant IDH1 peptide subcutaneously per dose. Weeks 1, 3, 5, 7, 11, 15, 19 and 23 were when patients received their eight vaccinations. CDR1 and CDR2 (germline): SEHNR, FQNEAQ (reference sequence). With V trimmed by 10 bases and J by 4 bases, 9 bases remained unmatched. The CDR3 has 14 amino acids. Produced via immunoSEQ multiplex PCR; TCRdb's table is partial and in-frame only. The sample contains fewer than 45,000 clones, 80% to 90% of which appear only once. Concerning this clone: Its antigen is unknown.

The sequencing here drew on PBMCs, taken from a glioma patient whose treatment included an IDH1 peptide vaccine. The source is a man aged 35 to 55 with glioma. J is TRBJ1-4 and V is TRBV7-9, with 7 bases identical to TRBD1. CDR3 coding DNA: TGTGCCACCGGAAGAGGACAGGATAATGAAAAACTGTTTTTT. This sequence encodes CATGRGQDNEKLFF.